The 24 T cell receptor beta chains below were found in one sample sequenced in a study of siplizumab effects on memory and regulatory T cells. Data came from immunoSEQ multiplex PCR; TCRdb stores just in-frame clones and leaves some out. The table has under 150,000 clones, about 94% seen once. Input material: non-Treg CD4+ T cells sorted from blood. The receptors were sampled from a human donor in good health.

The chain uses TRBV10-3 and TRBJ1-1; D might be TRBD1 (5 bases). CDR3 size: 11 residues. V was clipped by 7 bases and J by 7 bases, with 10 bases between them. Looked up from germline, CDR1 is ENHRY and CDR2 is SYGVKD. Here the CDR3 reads CAIMRGGEAFF. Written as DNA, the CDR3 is TGTGCCATCATGAGGGGAGGTGAAGCTTTCTTT.

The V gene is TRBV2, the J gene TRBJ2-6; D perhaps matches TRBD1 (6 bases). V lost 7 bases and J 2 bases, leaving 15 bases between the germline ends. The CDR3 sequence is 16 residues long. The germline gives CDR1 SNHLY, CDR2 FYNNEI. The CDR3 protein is CASTRRGITGANVLTF. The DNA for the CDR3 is TGTGCCAGCACCAGAAGGGGGATCACTGGGGCCAACGTCCTGACTTTC.

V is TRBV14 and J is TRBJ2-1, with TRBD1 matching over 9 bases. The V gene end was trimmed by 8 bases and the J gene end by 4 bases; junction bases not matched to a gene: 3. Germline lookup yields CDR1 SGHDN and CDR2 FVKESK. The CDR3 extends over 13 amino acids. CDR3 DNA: TGTGCCAGCGGACAGGGGACATACAATGAGCAGTTCTTC. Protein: CASGQGTYNEQFF.

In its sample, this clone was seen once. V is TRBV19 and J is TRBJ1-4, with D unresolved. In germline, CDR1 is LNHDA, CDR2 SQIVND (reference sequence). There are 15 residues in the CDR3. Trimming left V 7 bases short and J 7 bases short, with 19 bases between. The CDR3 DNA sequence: TGTGCCAGTACCCCATTGGGAGAGGCGGTTGAAAAACTGTTTTTT. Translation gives CASTPLGEAVEKLFF.

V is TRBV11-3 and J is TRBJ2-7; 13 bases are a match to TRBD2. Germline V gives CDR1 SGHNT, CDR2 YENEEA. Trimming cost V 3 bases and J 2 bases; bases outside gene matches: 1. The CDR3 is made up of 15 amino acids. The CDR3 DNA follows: TGTGCCAGCAGCTTTGGACTAGCGGGAGCCTACGAGCAGTACTTC. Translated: CASSFGLAGAYEQYF.

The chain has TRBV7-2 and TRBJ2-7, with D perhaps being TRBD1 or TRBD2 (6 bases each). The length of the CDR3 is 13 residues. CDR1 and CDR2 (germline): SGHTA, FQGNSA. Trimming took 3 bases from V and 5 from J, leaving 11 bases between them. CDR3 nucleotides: TGTGCCAGCAGCTTCTCGGGGGCCCACGAGCAGTACTTC. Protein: CASSFSGAHEQYF.

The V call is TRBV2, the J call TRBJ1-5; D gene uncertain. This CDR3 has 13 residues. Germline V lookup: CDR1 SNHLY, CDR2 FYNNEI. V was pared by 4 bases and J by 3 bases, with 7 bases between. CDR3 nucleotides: TGTGCCAGCAGTGTGGTACACAATCAGCCCCAGCATTTT. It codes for CASSVVHNQPQHF.

CDR3 coding DNA: TGCGCCAGCAGTGAGATCGACAGAGCCACAGATACGCAGTATTTT. This codes for CASSEIDRATDTQYF. The chain employs TRBV10-1 and TRBJ2-3, with D perhaps TRBD1 (5 bases). With 2 bases removed from V and 2 bases from J, the gap between germline ends came to 11 bases. This CDR3 contains 15 residues. The germline gives CDR1 WNHNN, CDR2 SYGVQD (reference sequence).

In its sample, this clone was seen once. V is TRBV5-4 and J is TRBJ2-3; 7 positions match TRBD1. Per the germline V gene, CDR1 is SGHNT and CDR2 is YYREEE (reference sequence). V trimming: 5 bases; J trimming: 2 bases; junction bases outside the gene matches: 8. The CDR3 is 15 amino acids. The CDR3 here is CASRLRDSFTDTQYF. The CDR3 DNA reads TGTGCCAGCAGGCTCCGGGACAGTTTCACAGATACGCAGTATTTT.

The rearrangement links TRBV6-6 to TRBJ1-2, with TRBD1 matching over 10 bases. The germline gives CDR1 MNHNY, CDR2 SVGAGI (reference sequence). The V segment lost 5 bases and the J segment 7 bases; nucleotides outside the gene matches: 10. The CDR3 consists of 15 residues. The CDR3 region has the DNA TGTGCCAGCAGTCAACCCGGGACAGGGGTGGGTGGCTACACCTTC. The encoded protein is CASSQPGTGVGGYTF.

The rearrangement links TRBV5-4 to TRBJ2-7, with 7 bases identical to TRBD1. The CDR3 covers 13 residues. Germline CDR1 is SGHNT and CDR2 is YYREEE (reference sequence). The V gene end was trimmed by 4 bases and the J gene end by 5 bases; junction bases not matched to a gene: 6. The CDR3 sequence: CASSGRQGHEQYF. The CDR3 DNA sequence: TGTGCCAGCAGCGGAAGACAGGGACACGAGCAGTACTTC.

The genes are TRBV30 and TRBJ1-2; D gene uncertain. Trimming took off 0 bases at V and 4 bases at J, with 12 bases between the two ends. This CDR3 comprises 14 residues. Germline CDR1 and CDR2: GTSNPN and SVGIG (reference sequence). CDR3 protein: CAWSVGPNSYGYTF. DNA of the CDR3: TGTGCCTGGAGTGTAGGTCCGAACAGCTATGGCTACACCTTC.

CDR3 loop: CATSRVPLPQETQYF. The CDR3 nucleotides read TGTGCCACCAGCAGAGTCCCCCTCCCCCAAGAGACCCAGTACTTC. The chain links TRBV15 to TRBJ2-5, with D uncertain. This CDR3 has 15 residues. The germline gives CDR1 LNHNV, CDR2 YYDKDF (reference sequence). With 1 base removed from V and 1 base from J, the gap between germline ends came to 10 bases. Filled out from reference TRBV15 and TRBJ2-5, the complete variable domain reads DAMVIQNPRYQVTQFGKPVTLSCSQTLNHNVMYWYQQKSSQAPKLLFHYYDKDFNNEADTPDNFQSRRPNTSFCFLDIRSPGLGDTAMYLCATSRVPLPQETQYFGPGTRLLVL.

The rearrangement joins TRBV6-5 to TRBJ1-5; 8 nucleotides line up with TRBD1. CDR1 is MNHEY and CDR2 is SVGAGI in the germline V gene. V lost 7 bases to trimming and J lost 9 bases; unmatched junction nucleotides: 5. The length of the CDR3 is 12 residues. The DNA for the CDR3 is TGTGCCAGCACTGGACAGGGAGGGCCCCAGCATTTT. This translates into CASTGQGGPQHF.

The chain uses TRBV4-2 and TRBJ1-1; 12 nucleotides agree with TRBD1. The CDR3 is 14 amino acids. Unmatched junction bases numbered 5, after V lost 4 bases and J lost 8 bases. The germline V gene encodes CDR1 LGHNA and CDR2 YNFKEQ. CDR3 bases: TGTGCCAGCAGCCCACGCGGGACAGGGGGCGAAGCTTTCTTT. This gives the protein CASSPRGTGGEAFF.

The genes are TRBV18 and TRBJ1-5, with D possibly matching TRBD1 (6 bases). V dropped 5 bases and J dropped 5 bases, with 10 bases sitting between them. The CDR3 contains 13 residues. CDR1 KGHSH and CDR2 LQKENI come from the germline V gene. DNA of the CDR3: TGTGCCAGCTCATCTCACAGGGATCAGCCCCAGCATTTT. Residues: CASSSHRDQPQHF.

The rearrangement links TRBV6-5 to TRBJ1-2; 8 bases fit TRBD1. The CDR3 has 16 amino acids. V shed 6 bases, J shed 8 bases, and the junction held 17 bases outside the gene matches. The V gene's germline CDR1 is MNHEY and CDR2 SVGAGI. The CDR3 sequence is CASSYDRGRGRGGYTF. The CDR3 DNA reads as TGTGCCAGCAGCTACGACAGGGGCCGCGGGAGGGGGGGCTACACCTTC.

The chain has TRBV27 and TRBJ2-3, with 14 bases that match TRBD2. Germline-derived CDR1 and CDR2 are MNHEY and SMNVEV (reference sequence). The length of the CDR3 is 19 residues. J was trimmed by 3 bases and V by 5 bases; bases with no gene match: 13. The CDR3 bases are TGTGCCAGCAGTCCCCGACAGACTAGCGGGAGGGCTTTAACAGATACGCAGTATTTT. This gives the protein CASSPRQTSGRALTDTQYF.

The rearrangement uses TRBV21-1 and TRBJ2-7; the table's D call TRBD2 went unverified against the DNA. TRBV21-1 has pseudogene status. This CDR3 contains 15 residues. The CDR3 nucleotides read TGTGCCAGCAGCACCCTGGAAGGGGAGGCCTACGAGCAGTACTTC. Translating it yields CASSTLEGEAYEQYF.

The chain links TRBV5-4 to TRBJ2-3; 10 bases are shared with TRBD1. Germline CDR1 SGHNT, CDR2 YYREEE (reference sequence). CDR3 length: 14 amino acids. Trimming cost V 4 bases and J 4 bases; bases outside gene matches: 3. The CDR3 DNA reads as TGTGCCAGCAGCCGGGACAGGGGCGCAGATACGCAGTATTTT. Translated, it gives CASSRDRGADTQYF. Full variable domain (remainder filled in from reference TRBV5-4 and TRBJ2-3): ETGVTQSPTHLIKTRGQQVTLRCSSQSGHNTVSWYQQALGQGPQFIFQYYREEENGRGNFPPRFSGLQFPNYSSELNVNALELDDSALYLCASSRDRGADTQYFGPGTRLTVL.

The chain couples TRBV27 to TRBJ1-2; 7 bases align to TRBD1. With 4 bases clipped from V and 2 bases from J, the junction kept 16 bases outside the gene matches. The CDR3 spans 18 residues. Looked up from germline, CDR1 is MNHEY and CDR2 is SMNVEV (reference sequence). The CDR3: CASSSRSRTGENNYGYTF. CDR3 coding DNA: TGTGCCAGCAGTTCCCGGAGCCGGACAGGAGAAAACAACTATGGCTACACCTTC.

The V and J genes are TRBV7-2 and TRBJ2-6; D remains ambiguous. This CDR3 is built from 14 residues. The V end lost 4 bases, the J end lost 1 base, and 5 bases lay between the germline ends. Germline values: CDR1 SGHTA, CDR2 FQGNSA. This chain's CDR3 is CASSSGSGANVLTF. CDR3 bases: TGTGCCAGCAGCTCAGGATCTGGGGCCAACGTCCTGACTTTC.

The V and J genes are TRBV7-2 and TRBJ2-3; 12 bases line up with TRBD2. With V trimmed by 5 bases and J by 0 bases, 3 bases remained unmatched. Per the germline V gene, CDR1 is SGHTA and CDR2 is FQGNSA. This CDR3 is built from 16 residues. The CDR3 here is CASSTGTSGSTDTQYF. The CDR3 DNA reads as TGTGCCAGCAGCACCGGGACTAGCGGGAGCACAGATACGCAGTATTTT.

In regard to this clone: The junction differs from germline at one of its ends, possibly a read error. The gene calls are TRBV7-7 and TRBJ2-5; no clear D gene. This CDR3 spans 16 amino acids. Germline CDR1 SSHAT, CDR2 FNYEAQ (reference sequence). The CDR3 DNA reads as TGTGCTAGCAGCTTACCCGAGCGCCTTTCGCAAGAGACCCAGTACTTC. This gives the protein CASSLPERLSQETQYF.